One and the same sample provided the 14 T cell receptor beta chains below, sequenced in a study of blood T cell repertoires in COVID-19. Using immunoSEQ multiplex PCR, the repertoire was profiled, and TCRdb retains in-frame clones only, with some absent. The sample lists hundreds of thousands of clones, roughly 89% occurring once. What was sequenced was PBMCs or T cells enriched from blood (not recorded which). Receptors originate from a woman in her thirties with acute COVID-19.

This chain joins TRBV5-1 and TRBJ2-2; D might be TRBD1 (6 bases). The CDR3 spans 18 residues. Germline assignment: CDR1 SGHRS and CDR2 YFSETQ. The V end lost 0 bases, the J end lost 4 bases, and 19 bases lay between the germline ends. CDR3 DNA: TGCGCCAGCAGCTTGGCTTCCATCTCCGGGACACGCACCGGGGAGCTGTTTTTT. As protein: CASSLASISGTRTGELFF.

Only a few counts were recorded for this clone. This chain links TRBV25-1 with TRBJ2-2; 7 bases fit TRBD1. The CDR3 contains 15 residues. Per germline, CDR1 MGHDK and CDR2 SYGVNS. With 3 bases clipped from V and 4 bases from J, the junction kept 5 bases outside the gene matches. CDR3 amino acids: CASSDPGGSTGELFF. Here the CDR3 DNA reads TGTGCCAGCAGTGACCCAGGGGGTAGCACCGGGGAGCTGTTTTTT.

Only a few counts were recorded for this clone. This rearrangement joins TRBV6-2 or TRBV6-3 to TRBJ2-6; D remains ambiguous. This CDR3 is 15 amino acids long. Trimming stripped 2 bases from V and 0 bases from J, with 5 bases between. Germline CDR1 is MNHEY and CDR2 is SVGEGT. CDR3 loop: CASSYRHSGANVLTF. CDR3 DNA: TGTGCCAGCAGTTACAGACACTCTGGGGCCAACGTCCTGACTTTC.

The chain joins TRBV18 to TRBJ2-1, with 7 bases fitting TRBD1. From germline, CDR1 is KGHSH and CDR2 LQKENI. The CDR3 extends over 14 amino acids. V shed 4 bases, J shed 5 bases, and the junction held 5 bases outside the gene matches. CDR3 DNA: TGTGCCAGCTCACTGGGACAGTCCAACAATGAGCAGTTCTTC. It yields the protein CASSLGQSNNEQFF.

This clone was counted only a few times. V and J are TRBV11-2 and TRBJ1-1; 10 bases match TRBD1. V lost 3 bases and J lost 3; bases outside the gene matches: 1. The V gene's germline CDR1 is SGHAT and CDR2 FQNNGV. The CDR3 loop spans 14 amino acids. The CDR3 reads CASSFDRGHTEAFF. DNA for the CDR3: TGTGCCAGCAGCTTTGACAGGGGGCACACTGAAGCTTTCTTT.

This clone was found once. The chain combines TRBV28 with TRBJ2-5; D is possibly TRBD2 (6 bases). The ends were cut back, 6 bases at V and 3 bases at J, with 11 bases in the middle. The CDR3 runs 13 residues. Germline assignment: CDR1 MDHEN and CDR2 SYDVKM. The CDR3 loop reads CASRSPGEETQYF. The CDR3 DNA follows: TGTGCCAGCAGGTCCCCGGGAGAAGAGACCCAGTACTTC.

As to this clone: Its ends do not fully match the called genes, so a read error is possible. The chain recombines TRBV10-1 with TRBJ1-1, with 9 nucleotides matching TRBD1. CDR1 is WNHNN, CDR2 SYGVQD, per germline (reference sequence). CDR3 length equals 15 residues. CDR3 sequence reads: CASRESGTGWTEAFF. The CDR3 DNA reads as TGCGCCAGCAGGGAGTCCGGGACAGGGTGGACTGAAGCTTTCTTT.

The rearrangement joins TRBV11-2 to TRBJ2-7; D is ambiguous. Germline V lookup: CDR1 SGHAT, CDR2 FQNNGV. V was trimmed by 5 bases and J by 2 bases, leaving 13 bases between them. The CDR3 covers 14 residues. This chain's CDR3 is CASSEHQVTYEQYF. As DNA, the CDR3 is TGTGCCAGCAGCGAGCACCAGGTTACCTACGAGCAGTACTTC.

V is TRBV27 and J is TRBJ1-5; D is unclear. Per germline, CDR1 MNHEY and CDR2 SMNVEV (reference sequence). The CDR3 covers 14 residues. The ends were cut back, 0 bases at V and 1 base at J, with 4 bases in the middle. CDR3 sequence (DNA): TGTGCCAGCAGTTTATCAGAGAGCAATCAGCCCCAGCATTTT. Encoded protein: CASSLSESNQPQHF.

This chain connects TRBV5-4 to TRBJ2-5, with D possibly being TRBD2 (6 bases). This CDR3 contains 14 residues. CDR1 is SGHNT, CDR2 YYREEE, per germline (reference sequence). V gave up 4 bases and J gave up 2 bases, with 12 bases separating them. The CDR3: CASSQVRGQETQYF. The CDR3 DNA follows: TGTGCCAGCAGCCAGGTGCGGGGTCAAGAGACCCAGTACTTC.

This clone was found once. This CDR3 is CASSLSPGSQETQYF. DNA of the CDR3: TGTGCCAGCAGTTTATCCCCAGGATCCCAAGAGACCCAGTACTTC. The chain is built from TRBV27 and TRBJ2-5; D not resolved. Germline CDR1 is MNHEY and CDR2 is SMNVEV (reference sequence). V was clipped by 0 bases and J by 1 base, with 9 bases between them. The CDR3 covers 15 residues.

The CDR3 here is CASSWTGTGVYSAGELFF. DNA of the CDR3: TGCGCCAGCAGCTGGACCGGGACAGGGGTTTATTCCGCCGGGGAGCTGTTTTTT. V usage is TRBV5-1 and J usage is TRBJ2-2; 10 nucleotides agree with TRBD1. Germline CDR1 SGHRS, CDR2 YFSETQ. The CDR3 runs 18 residues. V was pared by 3 bases and J by 6 bases, with 14 bases of the junction left unmatched.

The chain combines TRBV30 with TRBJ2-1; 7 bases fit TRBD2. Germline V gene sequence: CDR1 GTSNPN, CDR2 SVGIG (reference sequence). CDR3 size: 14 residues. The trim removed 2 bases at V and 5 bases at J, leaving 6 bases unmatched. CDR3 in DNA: TGTGCCTGGAGTCTACTAGCGTCTCACAATGAGCAGTTCTTC. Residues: CAWSLLASHNEQFF.

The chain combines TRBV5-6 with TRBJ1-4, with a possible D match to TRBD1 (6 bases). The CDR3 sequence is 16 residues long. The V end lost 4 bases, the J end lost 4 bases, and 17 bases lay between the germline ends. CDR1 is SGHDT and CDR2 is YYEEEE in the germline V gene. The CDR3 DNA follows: TGTGCCAGCAGCGCGAGGGGGGGCATGGTTAATGAAAAACTGTTTTTT. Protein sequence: CASSARGGMVNEKLFF.